One T cell receptor (beta chain) is described in this entry. The antigen is undetermined. The data were produced by immunoSEQ multiplex PCR, yet TCRdb's version contains in-frame clones alone and is incomplete. The sample carries about 130,000 clones, around 90% recorded once. The record originates from a study of T cell responses to AZD1222 COVID-19 vaccine. Whole-study context: Second doses were pooled across both intervals (about 4 or about 12 weeks).

Regarding the study as a whole: The donor cohort was predominantly white British with a female majority, and clonal diversity may have been underestimated.

The sample here was peripheral blood, taken on day 0 of AZD1222 vaccination. The sequence derives from an adult in good health.

The CDR3 sequence is CASSIGQSNEQFF. In DNA form, the CDR3 reads TGTGCCAGTAGTATAGGGCAGTCGAATGAGCAGTTCTTC. The chain recombines TRBV19 with TRBJ2-1; no reliable D call. The CDR3 extends over 13 amino acids. Trimming left V 1 base short and J 7 bases short, with 8 bases between. Germline values: CDR1 LNHDA, CDR2 SQIVND (reference sequence).